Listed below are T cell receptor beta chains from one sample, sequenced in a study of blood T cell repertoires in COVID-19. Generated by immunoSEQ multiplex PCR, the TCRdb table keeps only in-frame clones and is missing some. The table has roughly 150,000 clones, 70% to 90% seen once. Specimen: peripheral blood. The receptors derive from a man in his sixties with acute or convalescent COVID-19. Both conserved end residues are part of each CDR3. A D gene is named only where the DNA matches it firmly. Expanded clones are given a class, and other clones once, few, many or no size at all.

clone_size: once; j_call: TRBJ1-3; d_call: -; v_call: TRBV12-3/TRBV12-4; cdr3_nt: TGTGCCAGCAGACTAGGAAACACCATATATTTT; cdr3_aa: CASRLGNTIYF
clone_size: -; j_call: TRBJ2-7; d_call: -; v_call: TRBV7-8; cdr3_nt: TGTGCCAGCAGCTTAGCGTTGTCAGGGGTCATGCACGAGCAGTACTTC; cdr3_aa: CASSLALSGVMHEQYF
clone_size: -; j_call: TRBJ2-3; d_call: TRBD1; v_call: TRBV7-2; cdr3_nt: TGTGCCAGCAGCCTCAGACAGGGCAAAGATACGCAGTATTTT; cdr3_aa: CASSLRQGKDTQYF
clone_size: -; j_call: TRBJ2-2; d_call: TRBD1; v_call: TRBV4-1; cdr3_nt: TGCGCCAGCAGCCAACCGGGACAGGGGGCTAAAGGGAGCCGGGAGCTGTTTTTT; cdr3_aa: CASSQPGQGAKGSRELFF
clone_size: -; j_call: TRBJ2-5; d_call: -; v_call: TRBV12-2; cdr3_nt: TGTGCAAGTCGCTCCGTGGGGGCCGGAGAGACCCAGTACTTC; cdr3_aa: CASRSVGAGETQYF
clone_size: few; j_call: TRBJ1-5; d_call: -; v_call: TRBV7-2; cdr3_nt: TGTGCCAGCAGCGTTATCCAGGGAGGACAGCCCCAGCATTTT; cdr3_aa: CASSVIQGGQPQHF
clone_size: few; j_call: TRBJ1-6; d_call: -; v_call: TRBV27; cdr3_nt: TGTGCCAGCAGTTACGGTTATAATTCACCCCTCCACTTT; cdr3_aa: CASSYGYNSPLHF
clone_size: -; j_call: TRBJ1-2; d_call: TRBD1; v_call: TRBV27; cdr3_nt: TGTGCCAGCAGTTTCTCAGGGGGCTATGGCTACACCTTC; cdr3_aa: CASSFSGGYGYTF
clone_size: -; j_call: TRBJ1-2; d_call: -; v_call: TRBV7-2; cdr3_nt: TGTGCCAGCAGCTTGATAGTCGACTATGGCTACACCTTC; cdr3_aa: CASSLIVDYGYTF
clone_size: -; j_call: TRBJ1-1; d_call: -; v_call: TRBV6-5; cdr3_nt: TGTGCCAGCAGCAAGCGGCCGGGTGAAGCTTTCTTT; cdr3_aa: CASSKRPGEAFF
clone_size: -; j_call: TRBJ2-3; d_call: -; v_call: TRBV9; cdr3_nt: TGTGCCAGCAGCGCTAGCACCGCGGCAGCAGATACGCAGTATTTT; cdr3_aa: CASSASTAAADTQYF
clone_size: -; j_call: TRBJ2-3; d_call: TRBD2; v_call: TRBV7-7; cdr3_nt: TGTGCTAGCAGCACCACTAGCGGGGCGGGCACAGATACGCAGTATTTT; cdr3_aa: CASSTTSGAGTDTQYF
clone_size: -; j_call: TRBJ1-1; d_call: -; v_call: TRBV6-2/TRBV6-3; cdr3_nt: TGTGCCAGCAGTCCCGGGGGGGCGGGGAACACTGAAGCTTTCTTT; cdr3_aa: CASSPGGAGNTEAFF
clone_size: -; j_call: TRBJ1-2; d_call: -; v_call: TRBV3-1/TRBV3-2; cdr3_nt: TGTGCCAGCAGCTCCCCGTATGGCTACACCTTC; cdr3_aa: CASSSPYGYTF
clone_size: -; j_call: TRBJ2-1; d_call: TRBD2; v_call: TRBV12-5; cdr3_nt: TGTGCTAGTGCCCCCTTGGGGGGGATATTGAATGAGCAGTTCTTC; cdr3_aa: CASAPLGGILNEQFF
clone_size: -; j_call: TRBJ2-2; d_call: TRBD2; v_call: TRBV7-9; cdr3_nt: TGTGCCAGCAGCCGAACTAGCGGGATCATGACGAACACCGGGGAGCTGTTTTTT; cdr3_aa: CASSRTSGIMTNTGELFF
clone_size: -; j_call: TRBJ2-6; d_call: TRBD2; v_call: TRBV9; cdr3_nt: TGTGCCAGCAGACCGGGACTAGTGACTGGGGCCAACGTCCTGACTTTC; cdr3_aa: CASRPGLVTGANVLTF
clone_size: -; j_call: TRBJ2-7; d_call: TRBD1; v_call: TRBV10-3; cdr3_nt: TGTGCCATCAATAAGGACAGGGACGAGCAGTACTTC; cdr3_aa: CAINKDRDEQYF
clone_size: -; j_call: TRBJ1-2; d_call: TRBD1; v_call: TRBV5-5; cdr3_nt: TGTGCCAGCAGCTTACAGGGGGCAAACAACTATGGCTACACCTTC; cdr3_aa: CASSLQGANNYGYTF
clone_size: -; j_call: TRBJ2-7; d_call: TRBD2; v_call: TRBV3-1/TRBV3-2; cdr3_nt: TGTGCCAGCAGCCTCGGGACTAGCGGGGGGGTATACGAGCAGTACTTC; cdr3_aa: CASSLGTSGGVYEQYF
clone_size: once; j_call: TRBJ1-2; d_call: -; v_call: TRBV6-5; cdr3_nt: TGTGCCAGCAGCCCCAGGAGGCTGATAGGCTACACCTTC; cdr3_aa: CASSPRRLIGYTF
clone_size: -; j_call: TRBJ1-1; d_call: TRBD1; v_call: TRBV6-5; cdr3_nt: TGTGCCAGCAGTCGGGACAGAGTGAACACTGAAGCTTTCTTT; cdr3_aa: CASSRDRVNTEAFF
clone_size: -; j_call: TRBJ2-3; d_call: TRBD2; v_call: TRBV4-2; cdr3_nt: TGTGCCAGCAGCCAAGAGGTAGCGGGGGGACTAACCCGCACAGATACGCAGTATTTT; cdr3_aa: CASSQEVAGGLTRTDTQYF
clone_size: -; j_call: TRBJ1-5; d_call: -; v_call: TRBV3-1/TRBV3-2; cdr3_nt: TGTGCCAGCAGCCCTTCCCATGCGGGCAATCAGCCCCAGCATTTT; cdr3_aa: CASSPSHAGNQPQHF
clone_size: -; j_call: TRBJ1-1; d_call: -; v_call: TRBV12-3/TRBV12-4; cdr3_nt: TGTGCCAGCAGTTTCGCAGAGAACACTGAAGCTTTCTTT; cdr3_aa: CASSFAENTEAFF
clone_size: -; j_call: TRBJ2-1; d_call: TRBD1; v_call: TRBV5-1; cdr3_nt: TGCGCCAGCAGCTCCGGGACAGGGTCCTACAATGAGCAGTTCTTC; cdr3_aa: CASSSGTGSYNEQFF
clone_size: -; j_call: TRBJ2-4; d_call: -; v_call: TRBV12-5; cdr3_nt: TGTGCTAGTGGTGTTACCAAAAACATTCAGTACTTC; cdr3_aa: CASGVTKNIQYF
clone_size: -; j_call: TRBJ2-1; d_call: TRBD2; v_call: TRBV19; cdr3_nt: TGTGCCAGTAGTATACAGCGGGGAATGTGGAATGAGCAGTTCTTC; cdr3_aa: CASSIQRGMWNEQFF
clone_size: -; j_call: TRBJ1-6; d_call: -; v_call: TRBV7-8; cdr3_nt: TGTGCCAGCAGCTTAGCTTGGACAGACCGTAATTCACCCCTCCACTTT; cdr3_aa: CASSLAWTDRNSPLHF
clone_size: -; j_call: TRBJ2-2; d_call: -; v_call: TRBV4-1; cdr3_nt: TGCGCCAGCAGCCAAGTCGAGCGGCCAGACACCGGGGAGCTGTTTTTT; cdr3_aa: CASSQVERPDTGELFF
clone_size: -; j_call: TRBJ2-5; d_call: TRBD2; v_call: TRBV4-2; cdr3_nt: TGTGCCAGCAGCCTGGGGGGAGGGAAAGAGACCCAGTACTTC; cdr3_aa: CASSLGGGKETQYF
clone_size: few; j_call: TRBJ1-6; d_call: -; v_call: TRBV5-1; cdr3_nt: TGCGCCAGCAGCTTGGACCAGGGTGAAAATTCACCCCTCCACTTT; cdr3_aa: CASSLDQGENSPLHF
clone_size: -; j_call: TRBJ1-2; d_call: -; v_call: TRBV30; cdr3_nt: TGTGCCTGGAGTTCGGGTCTTGGGTATGGCTACACCTTC; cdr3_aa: CAWSSGLGYGYTF
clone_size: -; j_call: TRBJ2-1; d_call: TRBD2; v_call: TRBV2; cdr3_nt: TGTGCCAGCATAGTGGGACTACGTTACAATGAGCAGTTCTTC; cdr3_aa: CASIVGLRYNEQFF
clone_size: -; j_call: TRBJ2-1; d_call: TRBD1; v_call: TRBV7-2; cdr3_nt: TGTGCCAGCAGCCCCCGGGACAGGGGGTTTAACAATGAGCAGTTCTTC; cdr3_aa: CASSPRDRGFNNEQFF
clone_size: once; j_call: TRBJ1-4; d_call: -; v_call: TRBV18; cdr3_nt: TGTGCCAGCTCACCTGGTTATGGGAGTAGTGAAAAACTGTTTTTT; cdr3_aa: CASSPGYGSSEKLFF
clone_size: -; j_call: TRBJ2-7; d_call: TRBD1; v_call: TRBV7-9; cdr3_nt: TGTGCCAGCAGCTTGACAGGGAGCCGCGAGCAGTACTTC; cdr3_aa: CASSLTGSREQYF
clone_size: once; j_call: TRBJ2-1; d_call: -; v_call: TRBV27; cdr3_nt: TGTGCCAGCAGTTTATCAAAGGGGGTCTCCTACAATGAGCAGTTCTTC; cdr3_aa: CASSLSKGVSYNEQFF
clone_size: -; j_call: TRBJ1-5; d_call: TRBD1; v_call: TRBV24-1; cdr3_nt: TGTGCCACCAGTGAGGGACAGTCAAATCAGCCCCAGCATTTT; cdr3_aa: CATSEGQSNQPQHF
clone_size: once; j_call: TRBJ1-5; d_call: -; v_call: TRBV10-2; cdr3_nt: TGCGCCAGCAGTGATCCCCTCGACATCCGCAATCAGCCCCAGCATTTT; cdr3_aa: CASSDPLDIRNQPQHF
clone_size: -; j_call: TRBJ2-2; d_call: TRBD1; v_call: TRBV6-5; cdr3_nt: TGTGCCAGCACTCCGGGACAGCCTAACACCGGGGAGCTGTTTTTT; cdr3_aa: CASTPGQPNTGELFF